This T cell receptor beta chain was found in a study of OX40 agonist ivuxolimab in advanced cancers. The overall study: In this cohort, patients received ivuxolimab, an agonistic anti-OX40 (CD134) antibody. Cancers in dose escalation were hepatocellular, melanoma, renal cell and head and neck.

Remarks on this clone: The antigen is undetermined.

Points from the study as a whole: CD4+ and CD8+ blood T cells expanded clonally by week 6 at 0.1 to 3.0 mg/kg.

With V trimmed by 6 bases and J by 4 bases, 8 bases remained unmatched. The CDR3 runs to 15 residues. Germline CDR1 is MNHEY and CDR2 is SVGAGI. Clones were read by immunoSEQ multiplex PCR, and TCRdb kept only the in-frame ones, dropping some. Here the sample spans 85,000 to 130,000 clones, just over 90% being singletons. Sequencing was performed on CD4+ or CD8+ T cells sorted from blood, taken in a trial of the OX40 agonist ivuxolimab. V usage is TRBV6-5 and J usage is TRBJ1-3, with 8 nucleotides matching TRBD1. This receptor was taken from an adult with an advanced solid tumor such as melanoma, head and neck, liver or kidney cancer. CDR3 in amino acids: CASSPQGDSGNTIYF. The DNA for the CDR3 is TGTGCCAGCAGCCCACAGGGGGATTCCGGAAACACCATATATTTT.